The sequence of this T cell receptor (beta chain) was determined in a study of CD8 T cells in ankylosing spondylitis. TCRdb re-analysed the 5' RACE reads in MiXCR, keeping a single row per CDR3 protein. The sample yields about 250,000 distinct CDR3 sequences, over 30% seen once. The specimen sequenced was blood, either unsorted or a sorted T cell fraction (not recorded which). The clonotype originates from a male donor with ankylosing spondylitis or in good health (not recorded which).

CDR3 sequence: CASSLVSGNTEAFF. The CDR3 region has the DNA TGTGCCAGCAGCTTAGTGTCGGGAAACACTGAAGCTTTCTTT. This rearrangement joins TRBV7-6 to TRBJ1-1, with D uncertain. The germline V gene has CDR1 SGHVS and CDR2 FNYEAQ. This CDR3 is 14 amino acids long. The ends were cut back, 1 base at V and 2 bases at J, with 8 bases in the middle. Using reference TRBV7-6 and TRBJ1-1 for the parts outside the CDR3, the full variable domain is GAGVSQSPRYKVTKRGQDVALRCDPISGHVSLYWYRQALGQGPEFLTYFNYEAQQDKSGLPNDRFSAERPEGSISTLTIQRTEQRDSAMYRCASSLVSGNTEAFFGQGTRLTVV.